These 16 T cell receptor beta chains originate from one sample sequenced in a study of blood T cell repertoires in COVID-19. Here immunoSEQ multiplex PCR was the method, and the copy in TCRdb shows in-frame clones only, minus some. This table holds over 60,000 clones, around 80% found once. Input material: peripheral blood. These receptors were taken from a man aged 45-60 years with COVID-19, enrolled during active disease.

The chain links TRBV9 to TRBJ1-2, with 10 bases lining up with TRBD1. CDR1 is SGDLS and CDR2 is YYNGEE in the germline V gene. The ends lost 4 bases at V and 4 bases at J; junction bases unmatched: 7. CDR3 length: 15 residues. DNA of the CDR3: TGTGCCAGCAGCACATCCGGGACAGGGGCCTATGGCTACACCTTC. This encodes CASSTSGTGAYGYTF.

V and J are TRBV9 and TRBJ1-3; D is possibly TRBD1 (6 bases). This CDR3 region has 13 residues. Germline V gives CDR1 SGDLS, CDR2 YYNGEE. Trimming took off 6 bases at V and 3 bases at J, with 10 bases between the two ends. Here the CDR3 reads CASNTGFGNTIYF. CDR3 DNA: TGTGCCAGCAACACAGGGTTTGGAAACACCATATATTTT.

This chain uses TRBV7-2 with TRBJ2-7, with 12 bases that match TRBD2. The germline gives CDR1 SGHTA, CDR2 FQGNSA. This CDR3 has 16 amino acids. V gave up 4 bases and J gave up 0 bases; unmatched junction bases: 4. CDR3 sequence: CASSSGTSGPSYEQYF. The CDR3 bases are TGTGCCAGCAGCTCCGGGACTAGCGGGCCCTCCTACGAGCAGTACTTC.

The rearrangement uses TRBV6-6 and TRBJ2-2; TRBD2 matches 10 bases. The CDR3 contains 16 residues. Germline trimming cut 6 bases from V and 5 bases from J; bases unmatched to any gene: 9. CDR1 MNHNY and CDR2 SVGAGI come from the germline V gene (reference sequence). This CDR3 is CASRPISGGETGELFF. The CDR3 DNA follows: TGTGCCAGCAGACCTATCAGCGGGGGGGAAACCGGGGAGCTGTTTTTT.

This clone has more than one count but fewer than ten. V and J are TRBV9 and TRBJ2-7, with 8 bases lining up with TRBD2. CDR3 size: 17 residues. Germline V lookup: CDR1 SGDLS, CDR2 YYNGEE. With 6 bases clipped from V and 4 bases from J, the junction kept 18 bases outside the gene matches. CDR3 DNA sequence: TGTGCCAGCACCTCGGTAAATGTAGCGGGGTCTTCTTACGAGCAGTACTTC. Its translation: CASTSVNVAGSSYEQYF.

The chain is built from TRBV5-5 and TRBJ2-7; 8 nucleotides align to TRBD1. V was clipped by 1 base and J by 4 bases; unmatched bases: 4. Germline-derived CDR1 and CDR2 are SGHKS and YYEKEE (reference sequence). This CDR3 has 14 amino acids. CDR3 loop: CASSLHRGSYEQYF. The CDR3 DNA sequence: TGTGCCAGCAGCTTGCACAGGGGGTCGTACGAGCAGTACTTC.

The chain recombines TRBV27 with TRBJ1-2, with TRBD1 matching 10 bases. V shed 6 bases, J shed 7 bases, and the junction held 5 bases outside the gene matches. Germline V gene lookup returns CDR1 MNHEY and CDR2 SMNVEV (reference sequence). The CDR3 totals 13 residues. The CDR3 bases are TGTGCCAGCAGATCGACAGGGGGCCCTGGCTACACCTTC. This gives the protein CASRSTGGPGYTF.

Only one count was recorded for this clone. V and J are TRBV27 and TRBJ2-4, with TRBD1 matching over 9 bases. The junction had 13 bases not matched to a gene; V was cut back by 3 bases and J by 1 base. CDR1 and CDR2 (germline): MNHEY, SMNVEV (reference sequence). This CDR3 has 19 residues. The CDR3 loop reads CASSFQGPRQGGAKNIQYF. CDR3 in DNA: TGTGCCAGCAGTTTCCAGGGTCCTCGACAGGGGGGGGCCAAAAACATTCAGTACTTC.

The chain links TRBV29-1 to TRBJ1-2; tentatively, D is TRBD1 (5 bases). Trimming cost V 5 bases and J 8 bases, with 15 bases left between them. Germline CDR1 reads SQVTM; CDR2 reads ANQGSEA. The CDR3 runs to 12 residues. The CDR3 loop is CSVLWGQEGYTF. The CDR3 DNA reads as TGCAGCGTTCTCTGGGGCCAAGAAGGCTACACCTTC. The whole variable domain, remainder taken from reference TRBV29-1 and TRBJ1-2, is SAVISQKPSRDICQRGTSLTIQCQVDSQVTMMFWYRQQPGQSLTLIATANQGSEATYESGFVIDKFPISRPNLTFSTLTVSNMSPEDSSIYLCSVLWGQEGYTFGSGTRLTVV.

J is TRBJ2-2 and V is TRBV9, with TRBD2 identical over 7 bases. Trimming took 5 bases from V and 4 from J; bases not matched to a gene: 8. Germline V gene lookup returns CDR1 SGDLS and CDR2 YYNGEE. This CDR3 contains 15 residues. The CDR3 nucleotides are TGTGCCAGCAGTCAGGGTGGCGGGGGCACCGGGGAGCTGTTTTTT. Its protein is CASSQGGGGTGELFF.

The chain combines TRBV6-5 with TRBJ2-7; D call uncertain. V shed 5 bases and J shed 3 bases, with 11 bases lying between them. This CDR3 spans 13 amino acids. CDR1 is MNHEY and CDR2 is SVGAGI in the germline V gene. Written as DNA, the CDR3 is TGTGCCAGCAGTCCCGACATCTACTACGAGCAGTACTTC. Translated: CASSPDIYYEQYF.

The chain uses TRBV19 and TRBJ1-2; D remains unclear. This CDR3 has 17 residues. V was shortened by 4 bases and J by 7 bases, with 25 bases between the two germline ends. The germline CDR1 and CDR2 sequences are LNHDA and SQIVND (reference sequence). The CDR3 loop is CASSTSLLLAEVSGYTF. CDR3 DNA sequence: TGTGCCAGTAGTACCTCCCTCTTGTTGGCTGAGGTTAGTGGCTACACCTTC.

The J gene is TRBJ2-5, the V gene TRBV9; tentatively, D is TRBD2 (7 bases). This CDR3 contains 15 residues. With 6 bases removed from V and 1 base from J, the gap between germline ends came to 16 bases. Germline V gene lookup returns CDR1 SGDLS and CDR2 YYNGEE. The CDR3 spells CASTPGGPSQETQYF. CDR3 in DNA: TGTGCCAGCACCCCCGGGGGGCCCTCCCAAGAGACCCAGTACTTC.

The J gene is TRBJ2-3, the V gene TRBV7-2, with TRBD2 matching 12 bases. The V and J ends lost 5 bases and 2 bases, in that order; junction bases with no gene match: 5. This CDR3 contains 16 residues. Germline V gene data show CDR1 as SGHTA and CDR2 as FQGNSA. The DNA for the CDR3 is TGTGCCAGCAGCAACCGACTAGCGGGGGCCACAGATACGCAGTATTTT. Amino acid sequence: CASSNRLAGATDTQYF. The variable domain in full, with the rest retrieved from reference TRBV7-2 and TRBJ2-3, is GAGVSQSPSNKVTEKGKDVELRCDPISGHTALYWYRQSLGQGLEFLIYFQGNSAPDKSGLPSDRFSAERTGGSVSTLTIQRTQQEDSAVYLCASSNRLAGATDTQYFGPGTRLTVL.

The CDR3 DNA is TGTGCCAGCAGCCAAGAAGGAGGAGGGGCTGGCTACACCTTC. This codes for CASSQEGGGAGYTF. This rearrangement joins TRBV4-2 to TRBJ1-2; tentative D call: TRBD1 (5 bases). Deletions cut 0 bases from V and 7 bases from J, with 12 bases between. From germline, CDR1 is LGHNA and CDR2 YNFKEQ. The CDR3 has 14 amino acids.

The chain is built from TRBV5-1 and TRBJ1-4, with D unresolved. Germline V gives CDR1 SGHRS, CDR2 YFSETQ. The CDR3 consists of 16 residues. V lost 4 bases and J 0 bases, leaving 13 bases between the germline ends. The CDR3 coding sequence is TGCGCCAGCAGCGCGCGCTTCGTTGCAACTAATGAAAAACTGTTTTTT. It yields the protein CASSARFVATNEKLFF.